This TCR beta chain is from a study of regulatory T cells in long-lasting Graves disease. Arm-PCR of CDR3 regions with iRepertoire HTBI primers generated TCR beta libraries. TCRdb analysed the multiplex PCR reads with MiXCR anew, one entry per CDR3 protein. Of about 240,000 distinct CDR3 sequences listed, roughly a fifth were seen once; the top ten hold about 15%. There are a few counts of this clonotype. The antigen is not known. The CDR3 length is 14 residues. V was trimmed by 4 bases and J by 2 bases, leaving 13 bases between them. Germline CDR1 SGDLS, CDR2 YYNGEE. Findings and caveats of the study: Having few samples may have compromised the accuracy. Fewer public clonotypes were shared by new patients (about 940) than by persistent patients (2,741).

Time point defined: newly diagnosed GD, antithyroid drugs for less than 3 months. Construction of the TCR library relied on RNA isolated from PBMCs. The TCR originated in a female donor with Graves disease. The chain is built from TRBV9 and TRBJ2-7, with D possibly matching TRBD2 (5 bases). The sequencing here drew on peripheral blood mononuclear cells (PBMCs), taken at new diagnosis, from a patient treated with antithyroid drugs. The CDR3 reads CASSPTGVAYEQYF. In nucleotides, the CDR3 is TGTGCCAGCAGCCCTACCGGGGTAGCCTACGAGCAGTACTTC. The full variable domain, in which reference TRBV9 and TRBJ2-7 provide the parts outside the CDR3, is DSGVTQTPKHLITATGQRVTLRCSPRSGDLSVYWYQQSLDQGLQFLIQYYNGEERAKGNILERFSAQQFPDLHSELNLSSLELGDSALYFCASSPTGVAYEQYFGPGTRLTVT.